What follows are 25 T cell receptor beta chains derived from one specimen sequenced in a study of blood T cell repertoires in COVID-19. The protocol was immunoSEQ multiplex PCR, while the TCRdb copy is restricted to in-frame clones and leaves out a portion. The sample gives about 250,000 clones, 88% of which show up once; more than 1.2% is in the top ten. Sequencing input: peripheral blood. The receptors here all came from an elderly man with acute or convalescent COVID-19.

The chain recombines TRBV21-1 with TRBJ2-1; the D call of TRBD2 is as the table states it, not checked on the DNA. TRBV21-1 represents a pseudogene. The CDR3 totals 19 residues. The CDR3 nucleotides are TGTGCCAGCACCCTATTTGGTCAGCGGGAGGGTTTCAAAAACAATGAGCAGTTCTTC. This gives the protein CASTLFGQREGFKNNEQFF.

The chain carries TRBV24-1 and TRBJ2-5, with 10 bases aligning to TRBD1. Trimming at V came to 3 bases and at J to 5 bases, leaving 8 bases not matched to a gene. Germline V lookup: CDR1 KGHDR, CDR2 SFDVKD. The CDR3 is 16 residues long. The CDR3 DNA sequence: TGTGCCACCAGTGATGGGGGACAGGGGTTTACGGAGACCCAGTACTTC. Amino acid sequence: CATSDGGQGFTETQYF.

The chain joins TRBV7-2 to TRBJ2-1; 7 nucleotides agree with TRBD2. The CDR3 is made up of 19 amino acids. Per germline, CDR1 SGHTA and CDR2 FQGNSA. V trimming: 0 bases; J trimming: 6 bases; junction bases outside the gene matches: 17. CDR3: CASSLAPSERGGFGNEQFF. In DNA, the CDR3 is TGTGCCAGCAGCTTAGCCCCATCTGAGAGGGGAGGGTTTGGCAATGAGCAGTTCTTC.

This clone has a single count. The rearrangement links TRBV6-6 to TRBJ2-3, with TRBD2 matching 9 bases. The CDR3 spans 15 residues. Trimming at V came to 5 bases and at J to 6 bases, leaving 9 bases not matched to a gene. Germline assignment: CDR1 MNHNY and CDR2 SVGAGI (reference sequence). The CDR3 coding sequence is TGTGCCAGCAGTCCCCTAGCGGGAAGGGGGGATACGCAGTATTTT. Translated, it gives CASSPLAGRGDTQYF.

This sequence joins TRBV11-2 and TRBJ1-1; D gene uncertain. The CDR3 runs to 12 residues. Germline-derived CDR1 and CDR2 are SGHAT and FQNNGV. The ends were cut back, 1 base at V and 8 bases at J, with 8 bases in the middle. Here the CDR3 DNA reads TGTGCCAGCAGCTTAGTAAATCTCGAAGCTTTCTTT. Encoded protein: CASSLVNLEAFF.

The V call is TRBV9, the J call TRBJ1-1; TRBD1 might be the D (5 bases). CDR1 SGDLS and CDR2 YYNGEE come from the germline V gene. The CDR3 runs to 15 residues. Between the trimmed V and J ends, which lost 0 bases and 1 base, there was a span of 10 bases. CDR3: CASSVALGENTEAFF. The CDR3 DNA follows: TGTGCCAGCAGCGTAGCTCTAGGGGAGAACACTGAAGCTTTCTTT.

This clone was observed a handful of times. This sequence joins TRBV7-3 and TRBJ2-1; 7 bases are a match to TRBD2. CDR1 is SGHTA, CDR2 FQGTGA, per germline. With 3 bases clipped from V and 7 bases from J, the junction kept 9 bases outside the gene matches. This CDR3 has 15 residues. The CDR3 DNA follows: TGTGCCAGCAGCTTCAGACTAGGGGAGGGGAATGAGCAGTTCTTC. This gives the protein CASSFRLGEGNEQFF.

The chain recombines TRBV3-1 (or the pseudogene TRBV3-2) with TRBJ2-1, with TRBD2 matching over 8 bases. V shed 4 bases and J 1 base; nucleotides not matched to a gene: 15. This CDR3 contains 19 residues. Germline V CDR1 and CDR2: LGHDT, YNNKEL (reference sequence). In DNA form, the CDR3 reads TGTGCCAGCAGCCTATATAGCGGGACGAACATAAAGTCCTACAATGAGCAGTTCTTC. The encoded protein is CASSLYSGTNIKSYNEQFF.

The gene calls are TRBV13 and TRBJ2-1; D may be TRBD2 (6 bases). The V gene's germline CDR1 is PRHDT and CDR2 FYEKMQ (reference sequence). The germline V and J ends were trimmed by 5 bases and 1 base, with 12 bases remaining between them. This CDR3 comprises 15 residues. CDR3: CASSVQRASYNEQFF. The CDR3 DNA reads as TGTGCCAGCAGCGTCCAGCGGGCTTCCTACAATGAGCAGTTCTTC.

The rearrangement links TRBV11-2 to TRBJ2-3; 12 positions match TRBD2. With V trimmed by 3 bases and J by 4 bases, 2 bases remained unmatched. CDR3 length equals 15 residues. Germline-derived CDR1 and CDR2 are SGHAT and FQNNGV. The CDR3 DNA is TGTGCCAGCAGCTTTTCTAGCGGGAGGGCAGATACGCAGTATTTT. Encoded protein: CASSFSSGRADTQYF.

This clone was observed a few times. The chain links TRBV18 to TRBJ2-7; 7 positions match TRBD2. This CDR3 comprises 18 residues. Germline loops: CDR1 KGHSH, CDR2 LQKENI. V gave up 2 bases and J gave up 1 base; unmatched junction bases: 14. The DNA for the CDR3 is TGTGCCAGCTCACCAACAACATCAGGACTAGTACAATCCTACGAGCAGTACTTC. Translating gives CASSPTTSGLVQSYEQYF.

This clone has just one count. This sequence joins TRBV24-1 and TRBJ2-5, with D perhaps matching TRBD2 (5 bases). Per the germline V gene, CDR1 is KGHDR and CDR2 is SFDVKD. V dropped 1 base and J dropped 7 bases, with 6 bases sitting between them. CDR3 size: 12 residues. The CDR3 sequence is CATSDFGGTQYF. The DNA for the CDR3 is TGTGCCACCAGTGATTTTGGAGGGACCCAGTACTTC.

The V gene is TRBV7-2, the J gene TRBJ1-3; weak D call: TRBD1 (5 bases). Germline V lookup: CDR1 SGHTA, CDR2 FQGNSA. The CDR3 covers 19 residues. V lost 2 bases to trimming and J lost 1 base, with 21 bases between them. CDR3 bases: TGTGCCAGCAGCTTAAACTTCATGCCGGGGGGGGGATCTGGAAACACCATATATTTT. This encodes CASSLNFMPGGGSGNTIYF. Drawing the rest from reference TRBV7-2 and TRBJ1-3, the complete variable domain is GAGVSQSPSNKVTEKGKDVELRCDPISGHTALYWYRQSLGQGLEFLIYFQGNSAPDKSGLPSDRFSAERTGGSVSTLTIQRTQQEDSAVYLCASSLNFMPGGGSGNTIYFGEGSWLTVV.

This clone has only a few counts. This chain connects TRBV6-5 to TRBJ1-1; perhaps TRBD1 as D (5 bases). The germline CDR1 and CDR2 sequences are MNHEY and SVGAGI. The CDR3 spans 15 residues. Trimming removed 0 bases from V and 3 bases from J, with 11 bases in between. CDR3 in amino acids: CASSYSPLGDTEAFF. CDR3 in DNA: TGTGCCAGCAGTTACTCGCCCTTAGGGGACACTGAAGCTTTCTTT.

The V and J genes are TRBV19 and TRBJ1-1; D perhaps matches TRBD1 (6 bases). The V gene's germline CDR1 is LNHDA and CDR2 SQIVND (reference sequence). Trimming took 3 bases from V and 0 from J, leaving 11 bases between them. This CDR3 contains 15 residues. DNA for the CDR3: TGTGCCAGTAGTATCCCAGGGGAGATGAACACTGAAGCTTTCTTT. Amino acids: CASSIPGEMNTEAFF.

The chain links TRBV5-6 to TRBJ2-3; TRBD2 agrees at 9 bases. Losses at the gene ends were 0 bases for V and 4 bases for J; bases not matched to a gene: 9. The CDR3 spans 17 residues. CDR1 and CDR2 from the germline V gene are SGHDT and YYEEEE. The CDR3 spells CASSLVKMLAGSDTQYF. The CDR3 DNA follows: TGTGCCAGCAGCTTGGTAAAAATGCTAGCGGGATCAGATACGCAGTATTTT.

The chain is built from TRBV5-1 and TRBJ2-7; TRBD1 matches at 7 bases. The CDR3 runs 15 residues. Looked up from germline, CDR1 is SGHRS and CDR2 is YFSETQ. After removal of 4 bases from V and 2 bases from J, the junction contained 9 bases not matched to a gene. The CDR3 loop reads CASSARGQGAYEQYF. The CDR3 bases are TGCGCCAGCAGCGCCCGAGGGCAGGGGGCCTACGAGCAGTACTTC.

This CDR3 reads CASSLGSGSSYEQYF. The CDR3 coding sequence is TGTGCCAGCAGCTTGGGGAGCGGGAGCTCCTACGAGCAGTACTTC. This sequence joins TRBV7-6 and TRBJ2-7, with TRBD2 matching 8 bases. The germline V gene encodes CDR1 SGHVS and CDR2 FNYEAQ. The V gene end was trimmed by 3 bases and the J gene end by 0 bases; junction bases not matched to a gene: 4. The CDR3 has 15 amino acids.

This chain uses TRBV5-1 with TRBJ2-2; D might be TRBD2 (6 bases). V lost 3 bases, J lost 4 bases, and 10 bases lay in between. This CDR3 contains 14 residues. Germline CDR1 SGHRS, CDR2 YFSETQ. The CDR3 nucleotides read TGCGCCAGCAGCTCGGGGGACGCCACCGGGGAGCTGTTTTTT. This encodes CASSSGDATGELFF. Full variable domain (outside the CDR3, taken from reference TRBV5-1 and TRBJ2-2): KAGVTQTPRYLIKTRGQQVTLSCSPISGHRSVSWYQQTPGQGLQFLFEYFSETQRNKGNFPGRFSGRQFSNSRSEMNVSTLELGDSALYLCASSSGDATGELFFGEGSRLTVL.

Of note for this clone: An end of the junction differs from the germline gene, which may be a read error. The rearrangement joins TRBV12-5 to TRBJ2-7; 9 bases line up with TRBD2. The CDR3 runs to 14 residues. Germline loops: CDR1 LGHNT, CDR2 FRNRAP. CDR3 DNA: TGTGCTTGTGGTTTGGGCGGGGGGGCCTACGAGCAGTACTTC. Translation gives CACGLGGGAYEQYF.

The genes are TRBV7-3 and TRBJ2-7, with 10 bases lining up with TRBD2. Germline CDR1 reads SGHTA; CDR2 reads FQGTGA. The CDR3 extends over 15 amino acids. V lost 6 bases and J lost 2; bases outside the gene matches: 7. CDR3: CASSIGLAETYEQYF. CDR3 coding DNA: TGTGCCAGCAGTATTGGACTAGCGGAGACCTACGAGCAGTACTTC.

The chain uses TRBV27 and TRBJ2-1; 14 nucleotides align to TRBD2. Germline CDR1 MNHEY, CDR2 SMNVEV (reference sequence). The CDR3 has 18 residues. Losses at the gene ends were 5 bases for V and 0 bases for J; bases not matched to a gene: 6. This chain's CDR3 is CASSGLAGGLSSYNEQFF. The CDR3 DNA is TGTGCCAGCAGTGGACTAGCGGGAGGTCTAAGCTCCTACAATGAGCAGTTCTTC.

The chain's CDR3 is CASSLAGTLGRGGYTF. The CDR3 DNA reads as TGTGCCAGCAGCTTGGCCGGGACACTGGGACGGGGAGGCTACACCTTC. This sequence joins TRBV5-4 and TRBJ1-2, with D perhaps TRBD1 (6 bases). Germline-derived CDR1 and CDR2 are SGHNT and YYREEE (reference sequence). V was pared by 0 bases and J by 8 bases, with 20 bases between. The CDR3 covers 16 residues. The full variable domain, with the rest looked up from reference TRBV5-4 and TRBJ1-2, is ETGVTQSPTHLIKTRGQQVTLRCSSQSGHNTVSWYQQALGQGPQFIFQYYREEENGRGNFPPRFSGLQFPNYSSELNVNALELDDSALYLCASSLAGTLGRGGYTFGSGTRLTVV.

This rearrangement joins TRBV3-1 (or the pseudogene TRBV3-2) to TRBJ2-3; TRBD2 agrees at 8 bases. CDR1 and CDR2 from the germline V gene are LGHDT and YNNKEL (reference sequence). V gave up 6 bases and J gave up 5 bases; unmatched junction bases: 13. This CDR3 spans 16 amino acids. The DNA of the CDR3 is TGTGCCAGCAGTCTTACCGGGACTAGGGTTTTAGATACGCAGTATTTT. Residues: CASSLTGTRVLDTQYF.

The chain links TRBV11-2 to TRBJ2-1, with TRBD2 identical over 11 bases. CDR3 length equals 16 residues. Germline V lookup: CDR1 SGHAT, CDR2 FQNNGV. V was clipped by 1 base and J by 7 bases; unmatched bases: 6. In DNA, the CDR3 is TGTGCCAGCAGCTTAGTAACTAGCGGGGGTTGGAATGAGCAGTTCTTC. This sequence encodes CASSLVTSGGWNEQFF.